Listed below are T cell receptor beta chains from one sample, sequenced in a study of blood T cells in healthy people across ages. TCRdb itself ran the 5' RACE reads through MiXCR, one entry per CDR3 protein. This table holds some 1.8 million distinct CDR3 sequences, about two fifths found once. Sample: blood. The source is a human donor in good health. Each CDR3 is given without its conserved first and last residue. Each record gives: V gene, J gene, CDR3 protein.

TRBV7-2	TRBJ2-3	ASSPQYASDTQY
TRBV12-3/TRBV12-4	TRBJ2-1	ASTPTASSYNEQF
TRBV5-1	TRBJ1-2	ASSGTGSRRADGGYT
TRBV27	TRBJ2-5	ASSWAGGSETQY
TRBV7-9	TRBJ2-6	ASSLDRGGDSGANVLT
TRBV4-3	TRBJ2-5	ASSQHYRGRETQY
TRBV4-3	TRBJ2-4	ASSQDYWNPLFPENIQY
TRBV7-2	TRBJ1-3	ASSLSGWHTIY
TRBV20-1	TRBJ2-7	SARTTGGNYEQY
TRBV29-1	TRBJ2-1	SATGSSYNELF
TRBV6-6	TRBJ2-1	ASSYLAGSSYNEQF
TRBV2	NA	ASKRTGQYEQY
TRBV29-1	TRBJ2-1	SVGRLGNEQF
TRBV4-1	TRBJ2-7	ASSQVGTSLDEQY
TRBV6-5	TRBJ2-3	ASSYSGPAGGPLGDTQY
TRBV7-3	TRBJ2-5	TSASGGGARETQY
TRBV12-3/TRBV12-4	TRBJ2-1	AGSPNSGQGIHEQF
TRBV29-1	TRBJ2-5	SVLPFNRDQETQY
TRBV7-2	TRBJ1-2	ASSLSGVRQGNLRGYGYT
TRBV4-3	TRBJ2-7	ASSLTWGGSYEQY
TRBV7-2	TRBJ2-1	ASSNGAYNEQF
TRBV29-1	TRBJ1-2	SVEDRGQGYGYT
TRBV12-5	TRBJ1-2	ASGLYAGYGYT
TRBV6-1	TRBJ1-5	ASSQTFSNQPQH
TRBV7-9	TRBJ2-1	ASNEAARRGPYNEQF
TRBV20-1	TRBJ2-1	SANSHSYNEQF
TRBV7-2	TRBJ1-2	ASSLDRASNYGYT
TRBV20-1	TRBJ2-5	SARAYSGAQETQY
TRBV7-8	TRBJ2-2	ASSRVWGTGELF
TRBV6-1	TRBJ1-1	ASSDEAGGLREVHAEAF
TRBV3-1	TRBJ1-1	ASSHAGTGYTEAF
TRBV7-2	TRBJ2-3	ASSLVASGGLTDTQY
TRBV2	TRBJ1-2	ASSVDTLGYT
TRBV3-1	TRBJ1-6	ASSIQGPSDSPLH
TRBV9	TRBJ2-6	ASSVGYSGANVLT
TRBV6-2/TRBV6-3	TRBJ1-1	ASSYDTRKRTEAF
TRBV6-6	TRBJ2-7	ASSREVPGLLY
TRBV15	TRBJ2-4	ATSRDRVGGGSGPSQY
TRBV28	TRBJ1-1	ASSPPSPSVAF
TRBV5-1	TRBJ2-1	ASSSESVNEQF
TRBV4-3	TRBJ2-1	AGSQQGNEQF
TRBV7-9	TRBJ1-1	ASSRRGTQGNTEAF
TRBV7-2	TRBJ1-1	ASSLRQGGGTEAF
TRBV12-3/TRBV12-4	TRBJ2-1	ASSTGPDKFSYNEQF
TRBV2	TRBJ2-5	ASRARETQETQY